The present entry profiles one T cell receptor beta chain with its context. The antigen remains unidentified. V lost 1 base and J lost 8, with 11 bases in between. CDR3 length equals 13 residues. The data are from a study of metastatic and nonmetastatic thyroid tumors. Study information: Repertoire comparisons spanned blood and tumor or nodule tissue from malignant and benign thyroid patients. Study outcomes and limitations: Benign nodules were reported to have significantly lower TCR beta diversity than malignant thyroid tumors, in blood and tumor.

Prior to thyroid surgery, none of the patients had received any treatment. Source study methods: Clinicopathological groups supplied CDR3 differences that were used to build a distant-metastasis classifier for papillary thyroid cancer. MiXCR reprocessed the PCR reads for TCRdb. In this record, the V and J calls reflect TCRdb's handling and not the investigators' own analysis. The sample includes tens of thousands of clones, about a sixth of them seen just once. Sequences were obtained from blood. The sequence derives from a male donor with papillary thyroid cancer or a benign thyroid nodule (not recorded which). Some clones in this sample may be carry-over from other donors' samples. The genes are TRBV12-3 or TRBV12-4 and TRBJ1-1; the D gene is possibly TRBD1 (5 bases). The CDR3 coding sequence is TGTGCCAGCAGTTTAGGGCAGGGCCAAGAAGCTTTCTTT. Its protein product is CASSLGQGQEAFF.